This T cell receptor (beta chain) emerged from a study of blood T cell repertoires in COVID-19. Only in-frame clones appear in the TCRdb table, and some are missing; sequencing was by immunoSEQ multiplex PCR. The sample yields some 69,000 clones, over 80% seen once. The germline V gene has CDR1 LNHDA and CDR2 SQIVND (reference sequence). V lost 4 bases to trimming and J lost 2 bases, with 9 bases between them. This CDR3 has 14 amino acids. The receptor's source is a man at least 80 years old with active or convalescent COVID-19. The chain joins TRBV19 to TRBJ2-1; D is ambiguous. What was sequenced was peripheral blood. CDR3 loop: CASSRAYTYNEQFF. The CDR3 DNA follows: TGTGCCAGTAGTAGAGCATATACCTACAATGAGCAGTTCTTC.